This is a list of T cell receptor beta chains from one sample in a study of blood T cell repertoires in COVID-19. Assay: immunoSEQ multiplex PCR; the TCRdb copy retains only in-frame clones and omits some. The sample shows about 46,000 clones, approximately 88% of them seen only once. The source material was peripheral blood. These TCRs come from a man in his forties or fifties with acute or convalescent COVID-19. The CDR3 runs from the conserved cysteine through the conserved F or W. The order of the fields is J gene, V gene, CDR3 protein.

j_call: TRBJ1-4; v_call: TRBV4-1; cdr3_aa: CASSQVSGINEKLFF
j_call: TRBJ1-5; v_call: TRBV9; cdr3_aa: CASSVDGFGNQPQHF
j_call: TRBJ1-5; v_call: TRBV5-1; cdr3_aa: CASSLDGNLNQPQHF
j_call: TRBJ2-7; v_call: TRBV19; cdr3_aa: CASSKLAGASYEQYF
j_call: TRBJ1-5; v_call: TRBV2; cdr3_aa: CATRDTGGQPQHF
j_call: TRBJ1-5; v_call: TRBV6-1; cdr3_aa: CASSERDYSNQPQHF
j_call: TRBJ2-3; v_call: TRBV6-2/TRBV6-3; cdr3_aa: CASSPAGGSDTQYF
j_call: TRBJ1-5; v_call: TRBV6-6; cdr3_aa: CASSDDRVTRQPQHF
j_call: TRBJ2-1; v_call: TRBV3-1/TRBV3-2; cdr3_aa: CASSQGRASYNEQFF
j_call: TRBJ1-5; v_call: TRBV2; cdr3_aa: CASRRQVGSNQPQHF
j_call: TRBJ1-4; v_call: TRBV5-1; cdr3_aa: CASKDTVATNEKLFF
j_call: TRBJ2-3; v_call: TRBV28; cdr3_aa: CASSGGGRGGDTQYF
j_call: TRBJ1-4; v_call: TRBV13; cdr3_aa: CASSLAGGDEKLFF
j_call: TRBJ2-5; v_call: TRBV12-3/TRBV12-4; cdr3_aa: CASSLDTEETQYF
j_call: TRBJ2-7; v_call: TRBV24-1; cdr3_aa: CATSDAGSYEQYF
j_call: TRBJ1-2; v_call: TRBV4-1; cdr3_aa: CASSQDPGINGYTF
j_call: TRBJ2-7; v_call: TRBV7-9; cdr3_aa: CASSLYSGTGAYEQYF
j_call: TRBJ1-1; v_call: TRBV30; cdr3_aa: CAWSPGGAGFF
j_call: TRBJ2-5; v_call: TRBV5-1; cdr3_aa: CASSVDRRRGETQYF
j_call: TRBJ2-1; v_call: TRBV11-3; cdr3_aa: CASSLGGQHNEQFF
j_call: TRBJ2-7; v_call: TRBV11-2; cdr3_aa: CASSLYQGGYEQYF
j_call: TRBJ2-1; v_call: TRBV5-1; cdr3_aa: CASRVAGGPYNEQFF
j_call: TRBJ2-1; v_call: TRBV7-9; cdr3_aa: CASSSPRDGGNEQFF
j_call: TRBJ1-4; v_call: TRBV2; cdr3_aa: CASNRQGATNEKLFF
j_call: TRBJ2-2; v_call: TRBV6-5; cdr3_aa: CASRQRSGGAGELFF
j_call: TRBJ2-7; v_call: TRBV6-5; cdr3_aa: CASRMGQGETYEQYF
j_call: TRBJ2-5; v_call: TRBV6-2/TRBV6-3; cdr3_aa: CASSTDRVYQETQYF
j_call: TRBJ2-1; v_call: TRBV19; cdr3_aa: CASSQGYHEQFF
j_call: TRBJ2-3; v_call: TRBV10-3; cdr3_aa: CAISEWTSGRDTQYF
j_call: TRBJ2-2; v_call: TRBV5-1; cdr3_aa: CASSSASGTNTGELFF
j_call: TRBJ1-1; v_call: TRBV9; cdr3_aa: CASRRPGAGVTFF
j_call: TRBJ1-1; v_call: TRBV7-3; cdr3_aa: CASSLGPGDTEAFF
j_call: TRBJ2-2; v_call: TRBV7-3; cdr3_aa: CASSPGEGGREELFF
j_call: TRBJ1-1; v_call: TRBV7-3; cdr3_aa: CASSFDSISNTEAFF
j_call: TRBJ2-2; v_call: TRBV12-5; cdr3_aa: CASGATGLAGRWGELFF
j_call: TRBJ1-4; v_call: TRBV5-6; cdr3_aa: CASRRRSNEKLFF
j_call: TRBJ1-2; v_call: TRBV10-3; cdr3_aa: CAISAGGNYGYTF
j_call: TRBJ1-3; v_call: TRBV5-1; cdr3_aa: CASSLGDTRSGNTIYF
j_call: TRBJ1-2; v_call: TRBV24-1; cdr3_aa: CATSDPGGGNYGYTF
j_call: TRBJ1-5; v_call: TRBV19; cdr3_aa: CASSILGGSLQPQHF
j_call: TRBJ1-4; v_call: TRBV5-1; cdr3_aa: CASSLDRGNEKLFF
j_call: TRBJ1-6; v_call: TRBV5-4; cdr3_aa: CASSWTGTFYNSPLHF
j_call: TRBJ1-4; v_call: TRBV7-2; cdr3_aa: CASSPSLQTNEKLFF
j_call: TRBJ2-3; v_call: TRBV7-2; cdr3_aa: CASTALQGAHTDTQYF
j_call: TRBJ2-7; v_call: TRBV27; cdr3_aa: CASSSPTEQYF